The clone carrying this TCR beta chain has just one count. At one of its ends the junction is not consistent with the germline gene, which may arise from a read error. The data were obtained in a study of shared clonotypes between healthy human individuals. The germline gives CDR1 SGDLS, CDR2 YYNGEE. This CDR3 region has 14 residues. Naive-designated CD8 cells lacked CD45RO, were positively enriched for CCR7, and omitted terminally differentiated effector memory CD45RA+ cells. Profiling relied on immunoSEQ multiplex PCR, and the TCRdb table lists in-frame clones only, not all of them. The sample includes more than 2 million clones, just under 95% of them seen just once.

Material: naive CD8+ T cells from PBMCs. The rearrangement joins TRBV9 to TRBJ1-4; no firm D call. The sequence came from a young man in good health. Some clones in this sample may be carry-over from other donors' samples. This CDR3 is CASSADPGNEKLFF. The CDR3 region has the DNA TGTGCCAGCAGCGCGGACCCAGGTAATGAAAAGCTGTTTTTT.